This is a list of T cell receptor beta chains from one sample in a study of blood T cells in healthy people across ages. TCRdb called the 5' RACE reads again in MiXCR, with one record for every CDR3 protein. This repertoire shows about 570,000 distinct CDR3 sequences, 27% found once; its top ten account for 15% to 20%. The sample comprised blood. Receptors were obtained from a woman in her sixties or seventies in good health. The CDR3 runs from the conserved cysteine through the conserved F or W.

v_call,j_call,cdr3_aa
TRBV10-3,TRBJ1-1,CAISEATGGETEAFF
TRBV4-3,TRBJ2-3,CASSQGAGGPMSTDTQYF
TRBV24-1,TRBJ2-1,CATSEGPLAGGRNEQFF
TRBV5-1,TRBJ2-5,CASGLKGEETQYF
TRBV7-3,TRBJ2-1,CASSPRAGDSYNEQFF
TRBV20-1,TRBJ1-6,CSARRSGSPLHF
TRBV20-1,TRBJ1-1,CSARVGGDTEAFF
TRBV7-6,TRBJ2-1,CASSLPGPWYF
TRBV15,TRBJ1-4,CATSRDQGRRREKLFF
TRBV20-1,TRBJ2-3,CSARAITRDDARSDTQYF
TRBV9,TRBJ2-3,CASSPRTSGGIDTQYF
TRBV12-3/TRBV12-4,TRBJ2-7,CASSLRLASSYEQYF
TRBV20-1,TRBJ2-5,CSARDLAGAQETQYF
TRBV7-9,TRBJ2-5,CASSPGLPAMETQYF
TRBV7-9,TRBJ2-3,CASSLGLSKEYF
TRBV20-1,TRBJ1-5,CSAQPTRDGNQPQHF
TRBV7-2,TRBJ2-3,CASSSGWGGPTDTQYF
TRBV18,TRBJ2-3,CASSPVKAGDTQYF
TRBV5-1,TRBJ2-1,CASSLDPGSYNEQFF
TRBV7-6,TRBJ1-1,CACSPRLDAGTEAFF
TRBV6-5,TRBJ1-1,CASRRAGQGSAFF
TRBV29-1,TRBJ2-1,CSVHFQRGEQFF
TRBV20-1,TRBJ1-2,CSAITTVPSYGYTF
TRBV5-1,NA,CASRSQGKFNEQFF
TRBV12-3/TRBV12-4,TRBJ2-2,CASSLKGAPTGELFF
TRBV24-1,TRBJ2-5,CATSDLPRGGTAQETQYF
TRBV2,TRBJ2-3,CASSDRFPSTDTQYF
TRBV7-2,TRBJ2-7,CASSLGSLRTIYEQYF
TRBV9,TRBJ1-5,CASSADINQPQHF
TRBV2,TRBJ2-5,CASSVAGGQYF
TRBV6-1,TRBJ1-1,CASSKVVETEAFF
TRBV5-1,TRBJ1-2,CASTPGTGAYGYTF
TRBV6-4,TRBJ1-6,CASSLKGALNSPLHF
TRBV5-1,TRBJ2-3,CASTGTLAGGIADTQYF
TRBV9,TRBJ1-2,CASSSYGRQGSGYTF
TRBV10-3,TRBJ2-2,CAISPGTGTGNTGELFF
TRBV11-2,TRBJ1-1,CASSRGGAGEAFF
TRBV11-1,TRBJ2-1,CASESGGGGLFNEQFF
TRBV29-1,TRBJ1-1,CSVEDTAQVTEAFF
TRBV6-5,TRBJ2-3,CASSYSGSTDTQYF
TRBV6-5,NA,CASSWTEENEQFF
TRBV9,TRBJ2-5,CASSVSVGDQETQYF
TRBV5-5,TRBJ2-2,CASSFGTANTGELFF
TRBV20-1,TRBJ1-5,CSATGQSNQPQHF
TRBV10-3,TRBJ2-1,CAISEPGTRNEQFF
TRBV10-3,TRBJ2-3,CAIRYTDTQYF
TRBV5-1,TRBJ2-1,CASSLDPGGPYEQFF
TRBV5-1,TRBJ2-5,CASSMGPQETQYF
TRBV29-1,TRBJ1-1,CSVKGLLNTEAFF
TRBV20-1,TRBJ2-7,CSAIRTQGSAYEQYF
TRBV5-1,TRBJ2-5,CASSNGASGSSQETQYF
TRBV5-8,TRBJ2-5,CASSKKPLAETQYF
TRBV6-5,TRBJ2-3,CASSFPGEGTQYF
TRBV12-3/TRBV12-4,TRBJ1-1,CASSYRGARTEAFF
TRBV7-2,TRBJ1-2,CASSLEPARGYGYTF
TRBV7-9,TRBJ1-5,CASSKWTGGNQPQHF
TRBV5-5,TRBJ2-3,CASSSLPGAGLTDTQYF
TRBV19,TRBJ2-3,CASSIAAAGGRDTQYF